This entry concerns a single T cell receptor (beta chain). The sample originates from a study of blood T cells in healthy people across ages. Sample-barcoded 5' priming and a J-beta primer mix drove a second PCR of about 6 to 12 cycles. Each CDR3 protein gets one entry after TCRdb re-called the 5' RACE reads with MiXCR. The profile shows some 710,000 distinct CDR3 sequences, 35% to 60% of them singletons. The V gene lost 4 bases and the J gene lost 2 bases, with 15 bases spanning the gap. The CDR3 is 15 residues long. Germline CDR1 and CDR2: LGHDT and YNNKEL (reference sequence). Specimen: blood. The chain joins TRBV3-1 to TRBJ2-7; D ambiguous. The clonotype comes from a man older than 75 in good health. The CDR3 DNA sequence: TGTGCCAGCAGCCCGCGAGTCGGCAGAGCCTACGAGCAGTACTTC. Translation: CASSPRVGRAYEQYF.